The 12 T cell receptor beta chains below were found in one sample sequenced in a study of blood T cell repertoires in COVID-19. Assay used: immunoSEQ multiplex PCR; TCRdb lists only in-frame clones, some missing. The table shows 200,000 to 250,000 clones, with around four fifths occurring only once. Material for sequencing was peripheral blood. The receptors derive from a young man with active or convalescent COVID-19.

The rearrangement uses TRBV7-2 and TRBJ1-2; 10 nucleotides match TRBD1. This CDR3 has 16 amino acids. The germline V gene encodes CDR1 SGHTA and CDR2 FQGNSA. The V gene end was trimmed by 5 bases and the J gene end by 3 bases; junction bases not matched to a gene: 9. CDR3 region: CASSLASGQGDYGYTF. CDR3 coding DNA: TGTGCCAGCAGCCTCGCATCCGGACAGGGGGACTATGGCTACACCTTC.

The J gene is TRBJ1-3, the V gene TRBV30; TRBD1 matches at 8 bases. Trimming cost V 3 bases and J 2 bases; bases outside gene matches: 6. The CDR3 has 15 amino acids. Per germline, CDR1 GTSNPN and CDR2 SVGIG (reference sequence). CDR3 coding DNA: TGTGCCTGGAGCGAGACAGGGGCCCCTGGAAACACCATATATTTT. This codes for CAWSETGAPGNTIYF.

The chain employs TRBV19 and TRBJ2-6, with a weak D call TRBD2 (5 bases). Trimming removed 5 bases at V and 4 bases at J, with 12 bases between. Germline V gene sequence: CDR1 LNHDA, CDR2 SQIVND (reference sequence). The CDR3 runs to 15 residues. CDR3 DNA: TGTGCCAGTAGTGATAAGGGAGCCGGGGCCAACGTCCTGACTTTC. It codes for CASSDKGAGANVLTF.

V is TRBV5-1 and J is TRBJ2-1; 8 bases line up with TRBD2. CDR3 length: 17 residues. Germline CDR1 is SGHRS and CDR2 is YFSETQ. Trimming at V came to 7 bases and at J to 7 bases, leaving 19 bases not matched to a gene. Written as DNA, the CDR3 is TGCGCCAGCTTGGGGAAGCGGGAGATAAGTGGGGAAAATGAGCAGTTCTTC. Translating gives CASLGKREISGENEQFF.

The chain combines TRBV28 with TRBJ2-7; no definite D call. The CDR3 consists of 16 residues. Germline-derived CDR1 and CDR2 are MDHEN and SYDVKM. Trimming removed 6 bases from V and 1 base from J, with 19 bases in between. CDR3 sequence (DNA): TGTGCCAGCAGCAGTCGAAACATAGCCGGTTCCTACGAGCAGTACTTC. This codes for CASSSRNIAGSYEQYF.

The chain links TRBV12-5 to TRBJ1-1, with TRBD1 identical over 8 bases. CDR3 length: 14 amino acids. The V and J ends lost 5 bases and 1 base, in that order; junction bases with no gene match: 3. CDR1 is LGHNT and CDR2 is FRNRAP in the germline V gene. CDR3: CASGTGTGNTEAFF. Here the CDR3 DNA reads TGTGCTAGTGGTACCGGGACAGGGAACACTGAAGCTTTCTTT.

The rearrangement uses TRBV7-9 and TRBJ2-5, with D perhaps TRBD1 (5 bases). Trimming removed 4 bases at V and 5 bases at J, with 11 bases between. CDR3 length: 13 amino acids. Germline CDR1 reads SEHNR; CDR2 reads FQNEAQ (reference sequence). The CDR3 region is CASSYSGFETQYF. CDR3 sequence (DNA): TGTGCCAGCAGCTATTCAGGGTTTGAGACCCAGTACTTC.

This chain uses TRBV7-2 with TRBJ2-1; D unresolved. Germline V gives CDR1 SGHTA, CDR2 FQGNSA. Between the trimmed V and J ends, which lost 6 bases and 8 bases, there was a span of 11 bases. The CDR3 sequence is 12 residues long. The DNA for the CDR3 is TGTGCCAGCAGACGTCTATCTGATGAGCAGTTCTTC. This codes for CASRRLSDEQFF. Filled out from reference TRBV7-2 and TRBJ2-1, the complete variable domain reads GAGVSQSPSNKVTEKGKDVELRCDPISGHTALYWYRQSLGQGLEFLIYFQGNSAPDKSGLPSDRFSAERTGGSVSTLTIQRTQQEDSAVYLCASRRLSDEQFFGPGTRLTVL.

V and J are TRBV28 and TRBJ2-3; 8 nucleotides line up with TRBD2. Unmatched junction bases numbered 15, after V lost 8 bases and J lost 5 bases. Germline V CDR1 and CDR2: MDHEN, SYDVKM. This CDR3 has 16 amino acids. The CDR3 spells CASGDWGRGGLDTQYF. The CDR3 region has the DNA TGTGCCAGCGGAGACTGGGGACGGGGGGGATTAGATACGCAGTATTTT.

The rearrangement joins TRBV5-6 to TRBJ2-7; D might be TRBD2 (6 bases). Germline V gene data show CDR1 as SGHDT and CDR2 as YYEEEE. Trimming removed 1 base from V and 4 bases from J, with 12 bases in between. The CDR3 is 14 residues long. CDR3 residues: CASSLWGESYEQYF. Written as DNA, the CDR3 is TGTGCCAGCAGCTTGTGGGGGGAAAGTTACGAGCAGTACTTC.

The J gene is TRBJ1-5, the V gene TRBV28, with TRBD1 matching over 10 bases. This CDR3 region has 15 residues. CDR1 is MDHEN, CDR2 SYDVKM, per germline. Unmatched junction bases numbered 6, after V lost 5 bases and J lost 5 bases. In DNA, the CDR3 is TGTGCCAGCAGTCCCGGGGACAGGGGCCATCAGCCCCAGCATTTT. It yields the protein CASSPGDRGHQPQHF.

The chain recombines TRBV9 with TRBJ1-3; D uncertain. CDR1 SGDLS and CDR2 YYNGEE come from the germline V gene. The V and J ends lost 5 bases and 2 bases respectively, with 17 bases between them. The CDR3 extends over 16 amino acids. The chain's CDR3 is CASSLGGRNPGNTIYF. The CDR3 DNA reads TGTGCCAGCAGTTTGGGAGGACGAAACCCTGGAAACACCATATATTTT.